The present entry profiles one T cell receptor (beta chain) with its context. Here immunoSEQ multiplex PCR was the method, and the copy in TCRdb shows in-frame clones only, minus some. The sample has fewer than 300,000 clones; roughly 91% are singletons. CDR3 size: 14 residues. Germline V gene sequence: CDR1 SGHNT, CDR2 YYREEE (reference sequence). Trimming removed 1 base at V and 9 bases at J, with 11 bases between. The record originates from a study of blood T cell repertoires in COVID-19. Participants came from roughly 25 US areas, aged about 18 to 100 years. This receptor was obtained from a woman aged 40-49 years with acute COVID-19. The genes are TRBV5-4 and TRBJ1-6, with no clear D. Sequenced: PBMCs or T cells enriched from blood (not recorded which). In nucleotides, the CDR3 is TGTGCCAGCAGCTTGTGGGGAGGACTTTCACCCCTCCACTTT. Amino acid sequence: CASSLWGGLSPLHF.